The 15 T cell receptor beta chains presented below share a single source sample, sequenced in a study of blood T cell repertoires in COVID-19. The data were produced by immunoSEQ multiplex PCR, yet TCRdb's version contains in-frame clones alone and is incomplete. The sample carries roughly 330,000 clones, roughly nine tenths recorded once. Sequences were obtained from PBMCs or T cells enriched from blood (not recorded which). The receptors were gathered from a woman aged 25 to 39 who had recovered from COVID-19.

This clone was recorded once. V and J are TRBV4-3 and TRBJ1-1, with D unresolved. V lost 0 bases to trimming and J lost 5 bases, with 7 bases between them. CDR1 and CDR2 (germline): LGHNA, YSLEER. The CDR3 is 13 amino acids. The CDR3 nucleotides read TGCGCCAGCAGCCAAGACAAGAGGACTGAAGCTTTCTTT. Protein: CASSQDKRTEAFF.

V is TRBV6-5 and J is TRBJ2-1; D gene uncertain. This CDR3 comprises 13 residues. V was cut by 8 bases and J by 8 bases, with 16 bases left in between. In germline, CDR1 is MNHEY, CDR2 SVGAGI. The CDR3 DNA is TGTGCCAGCGGTAAGACTGTCTGGGATGAGCAGTTCTTC. Protein product: CASGKTVWDEQFF.

The V gene is TRBV27, the J gene TRBJ2-1, with 11 bases identical to TRBD2. The CDR3 runs to 16 residues. The ends lost 3 bases at V and 3 bases at J; junction bases unmatched: 4. Germline loops: CDR1 MNHEY, CDR2 SMNVEV (reference sequence). In nucleotides, the CDR3 is TGTGCCAGCAGTTTCTCTAGCGGGGGGTACTACAATGAGCAGTTCTTC. This codes for CASSFSSGGYYNEQFF.

The genes are TRBV4-1 and TRBJ1-1, with 8 nucleotides matching TRBD1. V was clipped by 4 bases and J by 8 bases; unmatched bases: 12. CDR3 size: 15 residues. The V gene's germline CDR1 is MGHRA and CDR2 YSYEKL. The CDR3 nucleotides read TGCGCCAGCAGCCCCATTGCGCAGGGGGCTTCAGAAGCTTTCTTT. Translated: CASSPIAQGASEAFF.

This rearrangement joins TRBV24-1 to TRBJ2-1; D might be TRBD1 (7 bases). The germline gives CDR1 KGHDR, CDR2 SFDVKD. CDR3 size: 14 residues. V was trimmed by 9 bases and J by 8 bases, leaving 19 bases between them. CDR3 residues: CATQPAGGGHEQFF. The CDR3 DNA is TGTGCCACCCAGCCCGCAGGAGGGGGCCATGAGCAGTTCTTC.

This clone was seen just once. The rearrangement links TRBV5-1 to TRBJ1-1; TRBD1 matches 8 bases. The CDR3 totals 19 residues. The germline gives CDR1 SGHRS, CDR2 YFSETQ. V trimming: 0 bases; J trimming: 3 bases; junction bases outside the gene matches: 16. CDR3 sequence: CASSLGLRAGGFLDTEAFF. CDR3 sequence (DNA): TGCGCCAGCAGCTTGGGTCTCCGGGCAGGGGGCTTTTTGGACACTGAAGCTTTCTTT.

This chain links TRBV18 with TRBJ1-2, with TRBD1 identical over 7 bases. The V segment lost 6 bases and the J segment 2 bases; nucleotides outside the gene matches: 9. CDR1 and CDR2 (germline): KGHSH, LQKENI. CDR3 length: 15 amino acids. The CDR3 loop reads CASSPPSRGNYGYTF. CDR3 in DNA: TGTGCCAGCTCGCCCCCATCCAGGGGGAACTATGGCTACACCTTC.

The chain has TRBV29-1 and TRBJ2-2; tentatively, D is TRBD2 (5 bases). CDR3 length: 16 amino acids. V gave up 2 bases and J gave up 6 bases, with 19 bases separating them. The germline V gene encodes CDR1 SQVTM and CDR2 ANQGSEA. The CDR3 here is CSVERLAVQSSGELFF. The CDR3 nucleotides read TGCAGCGTTGAACGGCTAGCAGTCCAGTCTTCCGGGGAGCTGTTTTTT.

Only one count was recorded for this clone. This chain connects TRBV18 to TRBJ2-4; 8 nucleotides line up with TRBD1. The V gene's germline CDR1 is KGHSH and CDR2 LQKENI. Trimming cost V 6 bases and J 13 bases; bases outside gene matches: 17. This CDR3 is 15 amino acids long. CDR3 loop: CASSQGTPGQDPQYF. Written as DNA, the CDR3 is TGTGCCAGCTCGCAAGGTACACCGGGACAGGATCCCCAGTACTTC.

V is TRBV6-2 or TRBV6-3 and J is TRBJ2-1; possible D gene TRBD1, 7 bases. The CDR3 has 17 residues. CDR1 is MNHEY and CDR2 is SVGEGT in the germline V gene. Deletions cut 1 base from V and 5 bases from J, with 18 bases between. The CDR3 DNA sequence: TGTGCCAGCAGTTACTACCTTCAGGGGGGCCCGAACAATGAGCAGTTCTTC. This translates into CASSYYLQGGPNNEQFF.

The chain recombines TRBV7-3 with TRBJ1-2; 11 nucleotides align to TRBD1. Germline CDR1 is SGHTA and CDR2 is FQGTGA. Trimming cost V 2 bases and J 3 bases; bases outside gene matches: 2. This CDR3 is built from 15 residues. CDR3 loop: CASSLEGQGDYGYTF. Written as DNA, the CDR3 is TGTGCCAGCAGCTTAGAGGGACAGGGGGACTATGGCTACACCTTC. The entire variable domain, with the rest obtained from reference TRBV7-3 and TRBJ1-2, is as follows: GAGVSQTPSNKVTEKGKYVELRCDPISGHTALYWYRQSLGQGPEFLIYFQGTGAADDSGLPNDRFFAVRPEGSVSTLKIQRTERGDSAVYLCASSLEGQGDYGYTFGSGTRLTVV.

The chain links TRBV29-1 to TRBJ1-2, with 8 bases fitting TRBD1. CDR1 and CDR2 from the germline V gene are SQVTM and ANQGSEA. The CDR3 runs to 17 residues. V lost 1 base, J lost 2 bases, and 12 bases stayed unmatched. In DNA, the CDR3 is TGCAGCGTTGAAGGTTACAGGGGGAGTCTTTCAAACTATGGCTACACCTTC. This translates into CSVEGYRGSLSNYGYTF.

This rearrangement joins TRBV6-6 to TRBJ2-3; a weak D match, TRBD2 (6 bases). Germline V CDR1 and CDR2: MNHNY, SVGAGI (reference sequence). This CDR3 is 13 amino acids long. Trimming cost V 10 bases and J 4 bases, with 15 bases left between them. The CDR3 protein is CATASRGSDTQYF. The CDR3 nucleotides read TGTGCCACCGCCTCTCGGGGGTCAGATACGCAGTATTTT.

CDR3 nucleotide sequence: TGTGCCAGCAGCCGTAACAGGGCTACCTCACCCCTCCACTTT. This codes for CASSRNRATSPLHF. The rearrangement uses TRBV7-6 and TRBJ1-6; TRBD1 is a possible D gene (6 bases). CDR1 is SGHVS and CDR2 is FNYEAQ in the germline V gene. This CDR3 spans 14 amino acids. V was clipped by 5 bases and J by 10 bases, with 15 bases between them.

The genes are TRBV11-2 and TRBJ1-2; D gene unclear. Germline lookup yields CDR1 SGHAT and CDR2 FQNNGV. The germline V and J ends were trimmed by 4 bases and 0 bases, with 12 bases remaining between them. The CDR3 spans 15 residues. In DNA, the CDR3 is TGTGCCAGCAGCTCAAGGTTGAGGCCTAACTATGGCTACACCTTC. It specifies CASSSRLRPNYGYTF.